What follows describes a single T cell receptor (beta chain). This sample was included in a study of siplizumab effects on memory and regulatory T cells. Profiled with immunoSEQ multiplex PCR; TCRdb holds only in-frame clones, not every one. The sample carries more than 60,000 clones, around 96% recorded once. The sample was naive CD8+ T cells sorted from blood. This clonotype was obtained from a human donor in good health.

CDR3 sequence (DNA): TGTGCCAGCCGACAGGGGTCGGGGACTGAAGCTTTCTTT. It specifies CASRQGSGTEAFF. V usage is TRBV27 and J usage is TRBJ1-1; 8 bases line up with TRBD1. J gave up 5 bases and V 8 bases, and 7 bases lay outside the gene matches. Germline V lookup: CDR1 MNHEY, CDR2 SMNVEV (reference sequence). This CDR3 is built from 13 residues.